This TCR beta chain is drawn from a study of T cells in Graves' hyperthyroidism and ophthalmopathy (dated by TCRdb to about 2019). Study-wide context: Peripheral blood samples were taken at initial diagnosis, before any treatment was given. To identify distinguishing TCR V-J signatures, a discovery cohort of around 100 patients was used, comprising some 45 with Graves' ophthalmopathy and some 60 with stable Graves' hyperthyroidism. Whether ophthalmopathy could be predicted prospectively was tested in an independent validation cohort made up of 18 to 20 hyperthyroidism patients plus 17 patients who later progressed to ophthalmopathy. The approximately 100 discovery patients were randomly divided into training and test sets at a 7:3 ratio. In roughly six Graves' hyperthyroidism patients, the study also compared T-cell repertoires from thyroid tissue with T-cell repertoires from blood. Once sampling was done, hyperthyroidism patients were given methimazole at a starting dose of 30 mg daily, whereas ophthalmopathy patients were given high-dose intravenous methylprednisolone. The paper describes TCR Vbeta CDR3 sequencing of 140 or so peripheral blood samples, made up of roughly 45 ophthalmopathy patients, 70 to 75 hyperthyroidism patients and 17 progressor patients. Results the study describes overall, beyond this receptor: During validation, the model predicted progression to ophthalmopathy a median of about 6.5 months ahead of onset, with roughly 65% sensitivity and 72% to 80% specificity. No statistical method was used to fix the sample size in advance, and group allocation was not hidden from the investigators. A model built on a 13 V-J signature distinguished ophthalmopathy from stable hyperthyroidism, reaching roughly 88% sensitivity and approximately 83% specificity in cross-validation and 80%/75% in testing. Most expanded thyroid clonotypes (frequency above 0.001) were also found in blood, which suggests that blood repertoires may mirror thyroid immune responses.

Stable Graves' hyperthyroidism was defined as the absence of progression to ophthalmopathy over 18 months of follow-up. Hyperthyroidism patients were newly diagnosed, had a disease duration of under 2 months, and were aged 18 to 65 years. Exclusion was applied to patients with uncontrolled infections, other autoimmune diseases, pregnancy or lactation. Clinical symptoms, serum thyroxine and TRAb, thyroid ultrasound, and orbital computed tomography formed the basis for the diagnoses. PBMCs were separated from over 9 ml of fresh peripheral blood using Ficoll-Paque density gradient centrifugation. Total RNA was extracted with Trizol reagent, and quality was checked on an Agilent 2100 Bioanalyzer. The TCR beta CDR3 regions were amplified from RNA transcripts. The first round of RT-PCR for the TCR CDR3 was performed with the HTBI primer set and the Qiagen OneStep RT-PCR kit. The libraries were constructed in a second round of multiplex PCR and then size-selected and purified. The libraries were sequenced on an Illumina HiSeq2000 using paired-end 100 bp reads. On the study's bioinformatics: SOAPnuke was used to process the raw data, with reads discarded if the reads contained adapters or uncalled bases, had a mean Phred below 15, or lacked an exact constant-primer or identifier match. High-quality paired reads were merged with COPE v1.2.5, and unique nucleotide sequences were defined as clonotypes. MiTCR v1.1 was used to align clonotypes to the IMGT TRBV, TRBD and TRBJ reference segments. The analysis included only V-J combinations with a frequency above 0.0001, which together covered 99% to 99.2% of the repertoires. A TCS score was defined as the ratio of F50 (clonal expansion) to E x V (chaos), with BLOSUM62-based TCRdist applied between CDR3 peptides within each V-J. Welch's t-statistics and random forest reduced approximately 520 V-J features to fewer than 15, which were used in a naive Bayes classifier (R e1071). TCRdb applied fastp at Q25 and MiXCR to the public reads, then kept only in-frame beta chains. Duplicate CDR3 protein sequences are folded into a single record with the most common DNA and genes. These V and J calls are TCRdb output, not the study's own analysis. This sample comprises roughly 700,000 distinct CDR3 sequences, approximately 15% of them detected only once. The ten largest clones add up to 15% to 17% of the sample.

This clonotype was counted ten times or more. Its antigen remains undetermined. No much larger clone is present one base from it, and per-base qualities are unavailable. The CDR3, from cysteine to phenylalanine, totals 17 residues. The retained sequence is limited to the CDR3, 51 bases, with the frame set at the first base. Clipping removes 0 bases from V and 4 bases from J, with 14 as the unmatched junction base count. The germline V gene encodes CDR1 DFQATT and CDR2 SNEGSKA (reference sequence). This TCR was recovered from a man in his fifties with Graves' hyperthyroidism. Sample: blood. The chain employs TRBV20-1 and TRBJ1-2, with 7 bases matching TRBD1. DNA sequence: TGCAGTGCTAGAGATCACGCTAGTACAGGGGTTCGCTATGGCTACACCTTC. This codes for CSARDHASTGVRYGYTF.